The rows below give T cell receptor beta chains drawn from one sample of a study of cytomegalovirus exposure and HLA in healthy donors. Profiling relied on immunoSEQ multiplex PCR, and the TCRdb table lists in-frame clones only, not all of them. Seen here are some 130,000 clones, around 76% observed once, and the top ten hold over 1.5%. Sequencing was performed on PBMCs. The source of these receptors is a woman aged 45-65 years in good health and CMV-seronegative. Both conserved end residues are part of each CDR3. A D gene is named only where the DNA matches it firmly. Expanded clones get a size class; other rows say once, few or many, or leave the size out.

v_call: TRBV6-6
clone_size: few
j_call: TRBJ2-7
d_call: TRBD1
cdr3_nt: TGTGCCACCTACCGGGACAGGGGATCCTACGAGCAGTACTTC
cdr3_aa: CATYRDRGSYEQYF

v_call: TRBV7-3
clone_size: -
j_call: TRBJ2-1
d_call: TRBD2
cdr3_nt: TGTGCCAGCAGCTACGGGGGACTAGCGGTCCATGAGCAGTTCTTC
cdr3_aa: CASSYGGLAVHEQFF

v_call: TRBV29-1
clone_size: -
j_call: TRBJ2-4
d_call: -
cdr3_nt: TGCAGCGTTGGGCAGGGGGCCAAAAACATTCAGTACTTC
cdr3_aa: CSVGQGAKNIQYF

v_call: TRBV6-5
clone_size: -
j_call: TRBJ2-2
d_call: -
cdr3_nt: TGTGCCAGCAGACGCGACAGGAACACCGGGGAGCTGTTTTTT
cdr3_aa: CASRRDRNTGELFF

v_call: TRBV30
clone_size: few
j_call: TRBJ2-1
d_call: -
cdr3_nt: TGTGCCTGGAGTCCCCCGGGAGTAATCCTCTACTACAATGAGCAGTTCTTC
cdr3_aa: CAWSPPGVILYYNEQFF

v_call: TRBV5-1
clone_size: -
j_call: TRBJ1-1
d_call: -
cdr3_nt: TGCGCCAGCAGCTTGGATCCGGGGGCTGAAGCTTTCTTT
cdr3_aa: CASSLDPGAEAFF

v_call: TRBV5-1
clone_size: -
j_call: TRBJ1-1
d_call: TRBD1
cdr3_nt: TGCGCCAGCAGCTTGGGCCGCCGGGCAGGGGGGAACACTGAAGCTTTCTTT
cdr3_aa: CASSLGRRAGGNTEAFF

v_call: TRBV18
clone_size: -
j_call: TRBJ1-1
d_call: -
cdr3_nt: TGTGCCAGCTCACCCGGGGGAAACACTGAAGCTTTCTTT
cdr3_aa: CASSPGGNTEAFF

v_call: TRBV5-6
clone_size: once
j_call: TRBJ2-1
d_call: -
cdr3_nt: TGTGCCAGCAGCTTGCGGGGGTACAATGAGCAGTTCTTC
cdr3_aa: CASSLRGYNEQFF

v_call: TRBV4-1
clone_size: -
j_call: TRBJ2-4
d_call: TRBD2
cdr3_nt: TGCGCCAGCAGCCACCGGACTAGCGGGAGGGCCGGAGCAGACATTCAGTACTTC
cdr3_aa: CASSHRTSGRAGADIQYF

v_call: TRBV4-3
clone_size: -
j_call: TRBJ2-1
d_call: TRBD2
cdr3_nt: TGCGCCAGCAGCCAAGAACTAGCGGGAGGGTTTTTCTGTGAGCAGTTCTTC
cdr3_aa: CASSQELAGGFFCEQFF

v_call: TRBV28
clone_size: -
j_call: TRBJ2-3
d_call: -
cdr3_nt: TGTGCCAGCAGTTTAGGGGCGGAGGGGATGGATACGCAGTATTTT
cdr3_aa: CASSLGAEGMDTQYF

v_call: TRBV30
clone_size: few
j_call: TRBJ1-4
d_call: -
cdr3_nt: TGTGCCTGGAGTCAACAGGCTGCTAAACTGTTTTTT
cdr3_aa: CAWSQQAAKLFF

v_call: TRBV23-1
clone_size: once
j_call: TRBJ2-5
d_call: -
cdr3_nt: TGCGCCAGCAGTCAGGACCAACAGGGGGGGCGGGTAGAGACCCAGTACTTC
cdr3_aa: CASSQDQQGGRVETQYF

v_call: TRBV4-2
clone_size: -
j_call: TRBJ1-1
d_call: -
cdr3_nt: TGTGCCAGCAGCCCGTTTGGAGGGAACACTGAAGCTTTCTTT
cdr3_aa: CASSPFGGNTEAFF

v_call: TRBV5-6
clone_size: -
j_call: TRBJ1-2
d_call: TRBD1
cdr3_nt: TGTGCCAGCAGTCGACGACAGGGAGGAAACTATGGCTACACCTTC
cdr3_aa: CASSRRQGGNYGYTF

v_call: TRBV29-1
clone_size: -
j_call: TRBJ1-5
d_call: TRBD1
cdr3_nt: TGCAGCGTAGATACAGGGGTTAGCAATCAGCCCCAGCATTTT
cdr3_aa: CSVDTGVSNQPQHF

v_call: TRBV28
clone_size: few
j_call: TRBJ1-5
d_call: TRBD1
cdr3_nt: TGTGCCAGCAGGGCGACAGGGGGCAGTCAGCCCCAGAATTTT
cdr3_aa: CASRATGGSQPQNF

v_call: TRBV7-7
clone_size: -
j_call: TRBJ2-5
d_call: TRBD2
cdr3_nt: TGTGCTAGCAGCTTAGCGGGAGCGGGAGTGACAGAGACCCAGTACTTC
cdr3_aa: CASSLAGAGVTETQYF

v_call: TRBV30
clone_size: few
j_call: TRBJ1-2
d_call: -
cdr3_nt: TGTGCCTGGAGGGGGAGGGGCGAGGATGGCTACACCTTC
cdr3_aa: CAWRGRGEDGYTF

v_call: TRBV13
clone_size: -
j_call: TRBJ2-1
d_call: TRBD2
cdr3_nt: TGTGCCAGCAGCTTACGGAGACTAGCGAACAATGAGCAGTTCTTC
cdr3_aa: CASSLRRLANNEQFF

v_call: TRBV27
clone_size: -
j_call: TRBJ2-7
d_call: TRBD2
cdr3_nt: TGTGCCAGCAGTTTAGCGGCCGGGACTAGCAGGGAGCAGTACTTC
cdr3_aa: CASSLAAGTSREQYF

v_call: TRBV2
clone_size: -
j_call: TRBJ2-1
d_call: TRBD2
cdr3_nt: TGTGCCAGCAGTATGGGACTAGGATACAATGAGCAGTTCTTC
cdr3_aa: CASSMGLGYNEQFF

v_call: TRBV6-4
clone_size: -
j_call: TRBJ2-3
d_call: TRBD2
cdr3_nt: TGTGCCAGCAGTGAAGTAGCGGGAGGGCATACAGATACGCAGTATTTT
cdr3_aa: CASSEVAGGHTDTQYF

v_call: TRBV6-5
clone_size: -
j_call: TRBJ2-3
d_call: -
cdr3_nt: TGTGCCAGCGGGCGTGGAACTCAATACACAGATACGCAGTATTTT
cdr3_aa: CASGRGTQYTDTQYF

v_call: TRBV18
clone_size: -
j_call: TRBJ1-3
d_call: TRBD1
cdr3_nt: TGTGCCAGCTCAAGCAGGGGGATCTCTGGAAACACCATATATTTT
cdr3_aa: CASSSRGISGNTIYF

v_call: TRBV30
clone_size: once
j_call: TRBJ2-7
d_call: TRBD2
cdr3_nt: TGTGCCTGGAAGGTAGCGGGAGGTCCAAGCTCCTACGAGCAGTACTTC
cdr3_aa: CAWKVAGGPSSYEQYF